The T cell receptor beta chain described here comes from a study of T cell responses to AZD1222 COVID-19 vaccine. Study results and limitations: Dominant at 160-218 and 743-854, vaccine-associated CD4 TCRs also spanned spike. Variant regions that are unmutated are reportedly the target of nearly half of spike-specific TCRs.

TCRdb's copy holds only in-frame clones and misses some; the assay was immunoSEQ multiplex PCR. The repertoire consists of approximately 220,000 clones, with 90% to 95% occurring once and the leading ten covering 0.9% to 1.1%. Comments on this clone: Its antigen is not identified.

Germline lookup yields CDR1 MNHEY and CDR2 SVGEGT. The CDR3 sequence is 14 residues long. Trimming removed 1 base from V and 5 bases from J, with 11 bases in between. Sequencing was performed on peripheral blood, taken on day 0 of MenACWY control vaccination. This sequence was found in an adult in good health. The J gene is TRBJ1-1, the V gene TRBV6-2 or TRBV6-3; D uncertain. DNA of the CDR3: TGTGCCAGCAGTTACTTGTCCCAAGGGACTGAAGCTTTCTTT. Its protein is CASSYLSQGTEAFF.